This TCR beta chain was identified during a study of blood T cells in healthy people across ages. The second PCR ran about 7 to 12 cycles with a sample-barcoded 5' primer and J-beta primers. Each CDR3 protein is one row after TCRdb ran MiXCR on the 5' RACE reads. The sample includes 700,000 to 950,000 distinct CDR3 sequences, 35% to 45% of them seen just once. A minimum of 5.5 micrograms of total RNA was extracted per sample. The V gene end was trimmed by 7 bases and the J gene end by 5 bases; junction bases not matched to a gene: 12. This CDR3 comprises 15 residues. Germline CDR1 is SNHLY and CDR2 is FYNNEI.

The chain links TRBV2 to TRBJ2-3; 7 bases line up with TRBD2. This receptor was obtained from a woman aged 60-75 years in good health. Sequenced material: blood. CDR3 DNA sequence: TGTGCCAGCACTGGTCAGGATGGGAGGGTAGATACGCAGTATTTT. It encodes CASTGQDGRVDTQYF. The full variable domain, with the rest looked up from reference TRBV2 and TRBJ2-3, is EPEVTQTPSHQVTQMGQEVILRCVPISNHLYFYWYRQILGQKVEFLVSFYNNEISEKSEIFDDQFSVERPDGSNFTLKIRSTKLEDSAMYFCASTGQDGRVDTQYFGPGTRLTVL.